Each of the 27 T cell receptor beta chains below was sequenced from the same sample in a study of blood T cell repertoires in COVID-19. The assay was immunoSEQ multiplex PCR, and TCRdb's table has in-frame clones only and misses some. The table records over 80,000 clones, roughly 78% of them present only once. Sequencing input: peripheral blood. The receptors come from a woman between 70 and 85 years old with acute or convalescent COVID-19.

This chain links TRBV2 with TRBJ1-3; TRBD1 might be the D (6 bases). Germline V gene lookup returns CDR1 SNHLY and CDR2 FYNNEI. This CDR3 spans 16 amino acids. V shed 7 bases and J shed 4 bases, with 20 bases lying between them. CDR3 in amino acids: CASIYYNRARGNTIYF. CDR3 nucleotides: TGTGCCAGCATTTATTATAACAGGGCGAGGGGAAACACCATATATTTT.

In nucleotides, the CDR3 is TGTGCCAGCAGCCAAGGCCCCGGGACAGGGTCGCGGCAGCCCCAGCATTTT. It encodes CASSQGPGTGSRQPQHF. The chain joins TRBV4-2 to TRBJ1-5; TRBD1 agrees at 9 bases. The CDR3 contains 17 residues. V shed 1 base, J shed 7 bases, and the junction held 11 bases outside the gene matches. CDR1 and CDR2 from the germline V gene are LGHNA and YNFKEQ.

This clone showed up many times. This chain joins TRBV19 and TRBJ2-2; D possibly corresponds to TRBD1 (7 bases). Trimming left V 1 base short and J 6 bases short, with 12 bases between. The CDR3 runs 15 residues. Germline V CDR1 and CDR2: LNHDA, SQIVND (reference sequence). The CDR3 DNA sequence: TGTGCCAGTAGTATAGGGCAGGGGGGAGCCGGGGAGCTGTTTTTT. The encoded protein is CASSIGQGGAGELFF.

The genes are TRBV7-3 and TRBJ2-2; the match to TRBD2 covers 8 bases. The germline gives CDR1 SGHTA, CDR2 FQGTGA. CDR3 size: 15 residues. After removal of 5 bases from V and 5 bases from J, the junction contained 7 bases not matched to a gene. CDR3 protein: CASSLPLAGTGELFF. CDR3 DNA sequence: TGTGCCAGCAGCCTGCCCCTAGCGGGTACCGGGGAGCTGTTTTTT.

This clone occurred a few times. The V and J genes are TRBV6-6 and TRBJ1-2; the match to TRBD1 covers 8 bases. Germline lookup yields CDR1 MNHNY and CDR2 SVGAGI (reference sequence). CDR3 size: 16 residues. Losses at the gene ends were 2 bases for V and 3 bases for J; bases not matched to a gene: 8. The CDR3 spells CASSYPPQGAHYGYTF. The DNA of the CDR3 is TGTGCCAGCAGTTACCCCCCCCAGGGGGCGCACTATGGCTACACCTTC.

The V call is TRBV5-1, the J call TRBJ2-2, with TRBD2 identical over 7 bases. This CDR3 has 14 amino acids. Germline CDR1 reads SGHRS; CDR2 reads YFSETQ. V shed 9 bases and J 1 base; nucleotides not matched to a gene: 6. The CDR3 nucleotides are TGCGCCACCAGGGAGGGTGAGAACACCGGGGAGCTGTTTTTT. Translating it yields CATREGENTGELFF.

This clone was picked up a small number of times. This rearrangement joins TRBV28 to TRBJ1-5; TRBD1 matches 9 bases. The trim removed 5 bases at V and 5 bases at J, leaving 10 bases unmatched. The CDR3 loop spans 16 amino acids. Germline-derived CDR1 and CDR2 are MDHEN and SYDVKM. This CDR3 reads CASSHEYRGLDQPQHF. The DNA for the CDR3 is TGTGCCAGCAGTCATGAGTACAGGGGGCTGGATCAGCCCCAGCATTTT.

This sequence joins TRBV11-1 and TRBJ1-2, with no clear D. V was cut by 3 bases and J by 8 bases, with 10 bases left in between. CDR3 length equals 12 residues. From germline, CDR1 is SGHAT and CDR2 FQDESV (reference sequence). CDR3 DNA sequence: TGTGCCAGCAGCTTTTTGAAGAGAGGCTACACCTTC. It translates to CASSFLKRGYTF.

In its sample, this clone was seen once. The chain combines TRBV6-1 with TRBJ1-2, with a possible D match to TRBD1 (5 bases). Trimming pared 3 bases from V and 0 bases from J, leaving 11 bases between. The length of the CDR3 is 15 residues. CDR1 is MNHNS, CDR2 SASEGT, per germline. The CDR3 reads CASSDKGGANYGYTF. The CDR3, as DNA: TGTGCCAGCAGTGATAAGGGAGGGGCTAACTATGGCTACACCTTC.

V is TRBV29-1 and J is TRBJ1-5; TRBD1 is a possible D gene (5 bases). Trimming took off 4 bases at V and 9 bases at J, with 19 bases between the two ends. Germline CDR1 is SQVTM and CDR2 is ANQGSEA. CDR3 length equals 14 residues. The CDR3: CSVATATVGGPQHF. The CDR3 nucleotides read TGCAGCGTTGCAACCGCGACGGTGGGGGGGCCCCAGCATTTT.

CDR3 in amino acids: CASSEARQVEKLFF. DNA for the CDR3: TGTGCCAGCAGTGAAGCAAGACAAGTGGAAAAACTGTTTTTT. The chain is built from TRBV2 and TRBJ1-4; D remains ambiguous. The V gene lost 0 bases and the J gene lost 8 bases, with 10 bases spanning the gap. Per the germline V gene, CDR1 is SNHLY and CDR2 is FYNNEI. This CDR3 comprises 14 residues.

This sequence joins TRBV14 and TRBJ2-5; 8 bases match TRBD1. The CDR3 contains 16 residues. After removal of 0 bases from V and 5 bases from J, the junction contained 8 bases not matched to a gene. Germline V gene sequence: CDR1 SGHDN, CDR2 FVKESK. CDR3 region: CASSQEPDRERETQYF. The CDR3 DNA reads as TGTGCCAGCAGCCAAGAACCGGACAGGGAGCGGGAGACCCAGTACTTC.

The DNA for the CDR3 is TGTGCCAGCAGTCTAACAGACCAAACCCCAGGGGGCTACACCTTC. The encoded protein is CASSLTDQTPGGYTF. The V call is TRBV28, the J call TRBJ1-2, with a tentative D call TRBD1 (5 bases). Trimming pared 5 bases from V and 8 bases from J, leaving 21 bases between. This CDR3 region has 15 residues. The germline CDR1 and CDR2 sequences are MDHEN and SYDVKM.

CDR3 amino acids: CASSFGGMGNQPQHF. The CDR3 DNA is TGTGCCAGCAGTTTTGGGGGGATGGGCAATCAGCCCCAGCATTTT. The chain recombines TRBV28 with TRBJ1-5, with D perhaps TRBD1 (5 bases). CDR3 size: 15 residues. The germline gives CDR1 MDHEN, CDR2 SYDVKM. Trimming removed 3 bases at V and 2 bases at J, with 11 bases between.

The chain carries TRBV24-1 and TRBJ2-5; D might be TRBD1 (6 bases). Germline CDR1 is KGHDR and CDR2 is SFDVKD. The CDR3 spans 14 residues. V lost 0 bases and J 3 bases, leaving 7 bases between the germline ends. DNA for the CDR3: TGTGCCACCAGTGATTTGTCAGGGGAAGAGACCCAGTACTTC. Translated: CATSDLSGEETQYF.

As DNA, the CDR3 is TGTGCCAGCAGCCCTGGGGCAGGCTTGAGCTCCTACAATGAGCAGTTCTTC. Translating gives CASSPGAGLSSYNEQFF. The chain combines TRBV7-2 with TRBJ2-1, with D possibly matching TRBD1 (5 bases). V lost 5 bases and J 0 bases, leaving 17 bases between the germline ends. The CDR3 extends over 17 amino acids. CDR1 and CDR2 (germline): SGHTA, FQGNSA.

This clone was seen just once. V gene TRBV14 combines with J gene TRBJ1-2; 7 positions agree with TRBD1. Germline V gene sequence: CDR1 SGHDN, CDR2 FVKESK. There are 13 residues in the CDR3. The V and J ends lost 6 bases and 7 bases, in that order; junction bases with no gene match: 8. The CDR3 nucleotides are TGTGCCAGCAGACCCTCAGGGGGACCTGGCTACACCTTC. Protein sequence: CASRPSGGPGYTF.

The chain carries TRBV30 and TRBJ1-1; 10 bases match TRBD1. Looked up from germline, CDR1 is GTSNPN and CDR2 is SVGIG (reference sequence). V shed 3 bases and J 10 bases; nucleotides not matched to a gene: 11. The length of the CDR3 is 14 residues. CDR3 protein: CAWRKTGTGVGAFF. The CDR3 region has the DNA TGTGCCTGGAGAAAAACCGGGACAGGGGTTGGAGCTTTCTTT.

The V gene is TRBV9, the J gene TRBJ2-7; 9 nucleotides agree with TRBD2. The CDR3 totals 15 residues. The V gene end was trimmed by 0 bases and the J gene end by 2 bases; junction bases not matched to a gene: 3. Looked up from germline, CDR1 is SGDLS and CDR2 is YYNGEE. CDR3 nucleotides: TGTGCCAGCAGCGTAGGCCTAGCGGGAACCTACGAGCAGTACTTC. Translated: CASSVGLAGTYEQYF. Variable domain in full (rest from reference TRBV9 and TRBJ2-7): DSGVTQTPKHLITATGQRVTLRCSPRSGDLSVYWYQQSLDQGLQFLIQYYNGEERAKGNILERFSAQQFPDLHSELNLSSLELGDSALYFCASSVGLAGTYEQYFGPGTRLTVT.

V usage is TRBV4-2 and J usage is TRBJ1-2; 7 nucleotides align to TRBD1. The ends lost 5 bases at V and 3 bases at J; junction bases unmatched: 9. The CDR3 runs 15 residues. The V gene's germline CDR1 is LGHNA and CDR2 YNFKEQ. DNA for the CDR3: TGTGCCAGCAGCTCCCTGGCAGGGGGAGACTATGGCTACACCTTC. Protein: CASSSLAGGDYGYTF.

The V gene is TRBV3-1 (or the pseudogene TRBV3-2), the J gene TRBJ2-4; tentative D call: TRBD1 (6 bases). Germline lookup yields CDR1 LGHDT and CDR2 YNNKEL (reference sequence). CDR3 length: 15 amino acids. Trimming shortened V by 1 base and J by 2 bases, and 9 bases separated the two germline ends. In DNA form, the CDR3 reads TGTGCCAGCAGCCAAGGGGGACATACCAAAAACATTCAGTACTTC. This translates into CASSQGGHTKNIQYF.

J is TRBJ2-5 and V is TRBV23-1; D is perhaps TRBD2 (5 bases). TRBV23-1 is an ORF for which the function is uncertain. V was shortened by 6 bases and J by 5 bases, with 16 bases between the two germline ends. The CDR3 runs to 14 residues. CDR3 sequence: CASSPERAGETQYF. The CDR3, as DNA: TGCGCCAGCAGCCCGGAGAGGGCCGGTGAGACCCAGTACTTC.

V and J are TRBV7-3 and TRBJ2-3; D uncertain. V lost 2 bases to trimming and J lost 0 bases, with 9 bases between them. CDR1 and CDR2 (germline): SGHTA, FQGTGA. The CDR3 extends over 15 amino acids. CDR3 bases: TGTGCCAGCAGCTTACGAGGCATTAGCACAGATACGCAGTATTTT. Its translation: CASSLRGISTDTQYF.

The CDR3 DNA reads TGTGCCAGCAGCTCTAGTGGGACTAGCGGGGTGAGCACAGATACGCAGTATTTT. Translating it yields CASSSSGTSGVSTDTQYF. The genes are TRBV7-9 and TRBJ2-3, with 13 bases identical to TRBD2. The trim removed 4 bases at V and 0 bases at J, leaving 7 bases unmatched. Germline CDR1 reads SEHNR; CDR2 reads FQNEAQ (reference sequence). The CDR3 runs 18 residues.

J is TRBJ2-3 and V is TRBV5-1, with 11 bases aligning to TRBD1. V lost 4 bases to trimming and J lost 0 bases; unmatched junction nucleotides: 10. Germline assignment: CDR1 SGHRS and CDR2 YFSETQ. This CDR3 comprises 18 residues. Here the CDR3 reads CASSLGQGAGASTDTQYF. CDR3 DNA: TGCGCCAGCAGCCTAGGACAGGGGGCTGGGGCTAGCACAGATACGCAGTATTTT. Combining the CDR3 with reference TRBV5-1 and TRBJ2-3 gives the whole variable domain KAGVTQTPRYLIKTRGQQVTLSCSPISGHRSVSWYQQTPGQGLQFLFEYFSETQRNKGNFPGRFSGRQFSNSRSEMNVSTLELGDSALYLCASSLGQGAGASTDTQYFGPGTRLTVL.

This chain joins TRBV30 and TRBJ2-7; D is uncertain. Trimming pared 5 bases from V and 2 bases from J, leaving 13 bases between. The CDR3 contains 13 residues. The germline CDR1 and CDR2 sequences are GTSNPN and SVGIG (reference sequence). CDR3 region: CAWRRFLTYEQYF. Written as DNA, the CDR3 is TGTGCCTGGCGGCGGTTCCTAACCTACGAGCAGTACTTC. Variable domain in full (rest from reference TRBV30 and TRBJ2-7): SQTIHQWPATLVQPVGSPLSLECTVEGTSNPNLYWYRQAAGRGLQLLFYSVGIGQISSEVPQNLSASRPQDRQFILSSKKLLLSDSGFYLCAWRRFLTYEQYFGPGTRLTVT.

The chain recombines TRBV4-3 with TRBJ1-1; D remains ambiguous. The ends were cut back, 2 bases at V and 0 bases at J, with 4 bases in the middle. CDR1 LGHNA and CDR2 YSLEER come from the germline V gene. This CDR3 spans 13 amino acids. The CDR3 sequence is CASSQTMNTEAFF. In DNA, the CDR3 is TGCGCCAGCAGCCAAACTATGAACACTGAAGCTTTCTTT.